This TCR beta chain comes out of a study of T cell repertoires in cytomegalovirus infection. Study as a whole: Recently identified HLA-C-restricted CMV epitopes were among the peptides used. Public TCR beta signature analysis indicated the presence of both CMV infection and matching HLA type.

The junction had 12 bases not matched to a gene; V was cut back by 4 bases and J by 8 bases. This CDR3 comprises 15 residues. Germline values: CDR1 LNHNV, CDR2 YYDKDF (reference sequence). The study's findings and limits: Dominating the ex vivo response were TCR beta clonotypes that were CMV-specific and HLA-C-restricted.

To note about this clonotype: No antigen is known for it.

TCRdb ran MiXCR on the reads and lists one entry per CDR3 protein. The sample comprises around 770,000 distinct CDR3 sequences, 25% to 35% of which are singletons, and under 15% rests with the top ten. The sequenced sample was cultured CD8+ T cells from PBMCs, obtained from culture after CMV antigen stimulation. The clonotype originates from a human donor in good health (CMV status not recorded). Some clones in this sample may be carry-over from other donors' samples. J is TRBJ1-1 and V is TRBV15; 8 bases match TRBD1. CDR3 nucleotide sequence: TGTGCCACCAGCAAATTACAGGGGGGGGCCCCGGAAGCTTTCTTT. This encodes CATSKLQGGAPEAFF.